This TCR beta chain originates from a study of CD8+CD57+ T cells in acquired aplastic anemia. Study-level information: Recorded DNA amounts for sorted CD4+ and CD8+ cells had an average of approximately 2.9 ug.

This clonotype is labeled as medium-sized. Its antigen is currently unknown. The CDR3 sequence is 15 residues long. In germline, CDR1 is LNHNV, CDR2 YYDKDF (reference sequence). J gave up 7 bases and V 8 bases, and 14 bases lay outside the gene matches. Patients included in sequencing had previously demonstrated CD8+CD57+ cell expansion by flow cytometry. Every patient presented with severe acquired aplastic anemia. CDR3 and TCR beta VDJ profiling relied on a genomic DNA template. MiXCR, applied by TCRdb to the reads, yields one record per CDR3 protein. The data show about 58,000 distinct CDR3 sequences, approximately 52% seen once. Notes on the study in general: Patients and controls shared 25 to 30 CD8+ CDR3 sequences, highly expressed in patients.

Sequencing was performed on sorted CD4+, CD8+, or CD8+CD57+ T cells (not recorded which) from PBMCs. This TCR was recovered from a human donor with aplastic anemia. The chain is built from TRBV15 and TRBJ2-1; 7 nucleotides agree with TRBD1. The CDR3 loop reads CATQLDRVSRNEQFF. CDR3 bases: TGTGCCACCCAATTAGACAGGGTATCGAGGAATGAGCAGTTCTTC.